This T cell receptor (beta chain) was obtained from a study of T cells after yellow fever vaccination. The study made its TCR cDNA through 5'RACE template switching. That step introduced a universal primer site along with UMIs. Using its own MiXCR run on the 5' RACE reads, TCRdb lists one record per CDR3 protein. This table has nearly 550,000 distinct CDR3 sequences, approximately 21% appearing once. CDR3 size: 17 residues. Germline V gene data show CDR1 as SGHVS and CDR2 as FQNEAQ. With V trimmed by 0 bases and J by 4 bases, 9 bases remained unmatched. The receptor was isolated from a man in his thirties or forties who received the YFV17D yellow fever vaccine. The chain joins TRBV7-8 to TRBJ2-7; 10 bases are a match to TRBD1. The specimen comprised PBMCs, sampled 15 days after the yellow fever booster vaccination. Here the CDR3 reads CASSLAMGTGDMYEQYF. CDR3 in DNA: TGTGCCAGCAGCTTAGCTATGGGGACAGGGGATATGTACGAGCAGTACTTC.